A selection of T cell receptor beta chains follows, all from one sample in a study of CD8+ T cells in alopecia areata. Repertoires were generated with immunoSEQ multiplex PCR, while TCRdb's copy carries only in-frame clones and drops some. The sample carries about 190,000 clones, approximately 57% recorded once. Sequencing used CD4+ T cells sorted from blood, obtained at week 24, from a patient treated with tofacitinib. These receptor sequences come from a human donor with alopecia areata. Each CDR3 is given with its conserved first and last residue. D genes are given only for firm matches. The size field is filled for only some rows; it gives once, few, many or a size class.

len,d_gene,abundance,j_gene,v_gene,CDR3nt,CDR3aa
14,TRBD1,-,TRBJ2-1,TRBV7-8,TGTGCCAGCAGCCAGGGGGCCGGGACGCTTGAGCAGTTCTTC,CASSQGAGTLEQFF
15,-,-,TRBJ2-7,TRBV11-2,TGTGCCAGCAAATCTAACGCCGGAACCCCTACGGAGCAGTACTTC,CASKSNAGTPTEQYF
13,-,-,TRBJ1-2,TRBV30,TGTGCCTGGAGTACGGATGTATATTATGGCTACACCTTC,CAWSTDVYYGYTF
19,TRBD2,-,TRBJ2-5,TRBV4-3,TGCGCCAGCAGCCAAGATCTCGACCCTAGCGGGGGCTACCAAGAGACCCAGTACTTC,CASSQDLDPSGGYQETQYF
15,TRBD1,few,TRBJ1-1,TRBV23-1,TGCGCCAGCACAATACAGGGGGCCGGGAACACTGAAGCTTTCTTT,CASTIQGAGNTEAFF
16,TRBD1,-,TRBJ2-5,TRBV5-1,TGCGCCAGCAGCCAAGAAAGGACAGGATGGGAAGAGACCCAGTACTTC,CASSQERTGWEETQYF
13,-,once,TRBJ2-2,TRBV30,TGTGCCTGGAGGTCAATCAACACCGGGGAGCTGTTTTTT,CAWRSINTGELFF
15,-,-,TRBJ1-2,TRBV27,TGTGCCAGCAGCCCTACGGGAGGTGTGAACTATGGCTACACCTTC,CASSPTGGVNYGYTF
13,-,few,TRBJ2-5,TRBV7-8,TGTGCCAGCAGCTTAGTGGGTGGGGAGACCCAGTACTTC,CASSLVGGETQYF
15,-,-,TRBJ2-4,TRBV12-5,TGTGCTAGTGGTTTGGGAAACCTAGCCAAAAACATTCAGTACTTC,CASGLGNLAKNIQYF
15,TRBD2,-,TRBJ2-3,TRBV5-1,TGCGCCAGCAGCTTGGCTAGCGGGGTAACAGATACGCAGTATTTT,CASSLASGVTDTQYF
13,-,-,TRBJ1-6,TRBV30,TGTGCCTGGAGTCCAGAACCAAATTCACCCCTCCACTTT,CAWSPEPNSPLHF
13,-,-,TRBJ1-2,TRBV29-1,TGCAGCGTTCGTATCGGGCAGAGAATCGGGTACACCTTC,CSVRIGQRIGYTF